The source of this TCR beta chain is a study of cytomegalovirus exposure and HLA in healthy donors. A note on this clone: The antigen remains undetermined.

Study results and caveats: There were 150 to 200 TCR beta chains listed as cytomegalovirus-associated.

PCR was performed using 60 Vbeta and 13 Jbeta primers. Profiling relied on immunoSEQ multiplex PCR, and the TCRdb table lists in-frame clones only, not all of them. The sample lists 57,000 or so clones; 70% were seen once. Trimming left V 0 bases short and J 0 bases short, with 6 bases between. CDR1 and CDR2 from the germline V gene are SGHRS and YFSETQ. This CDR3 contains 14 residues. Sequenced input: PBMCs. This clonotype originated in a woman aged 55-70 years in good health and CMV-seropositive. This chain links TRBV5-1 with TRBJ1-2, with D uncertain. The CDR3 protein is CASSLAGANYGYTF. CDR3 DNA: TGCGCCAGCAGCTTGGCCGGAGCTAACTATGGCTACACCTTC.